Shown below are 17 T cell receptor beta chains from a single sample sequenced in a study of shared clonotypes between healthy human individuals. Here immunoSEQ multiplex PCR was the method, and the copy in TCRdb shows in-frame clones only, minus some. The table lists about 2.2 million clones, 93% of them singletons. Naive CD8 cells, CD45RO-negative and positively selected for CCR7, excluded terminally differentiated effector memory CD45RA+ cells. The source material was naive CD8+ T cells from PBMCs. The receptor source for this set is a man aged 18 to 30 in good health. Some clones in this sample may be carry-over from other donors' samples.

The V and J genes are TRBV2 and TRBJ2-5; 8 bases are shared with TRBD1. The CDR3 runs 15 residues. The V and J ends lost 5 bases and 5 bases, in that order; junction bases with no gene match: 10. Germline CDR1 reads SNHLY; CDR2 reads FYNNEI. CDR3 in amino acids: CASSTFGQGGETQYF. The DNA of the CDR3 is TGTGCCAGCAGTACTTTCGGACAGGGTGGGGAGACCCAGTACTTC.

V gene TRBV9 combines with J gene TRBJ1-2, with no clear D. The CDR3 is made up of 17 amino acids. Trimming removed 1 base from V and 1 base from J, with 17 bases in between. Looked up from germline, CDR1 is SGDLS and CDR2 is YYNGEE. CDR3 in amino acids: CASSVRPTSQLNYGYTF. Here the CDR3 DNA reads TGTGCCAGCAGCGTACGCCCCACCTCCCAGCTTAACTATGGCTACACCTTC.

This clone was counted a single time. This chain uses TRBV2 with TRBJ2-3, with TRBD2 as a possible D gene (5 bases). Per the germline V gene, CDR1 is SNHLY and CDR2 is FYNNEI. V was pared by 8 bases and J by 0 bases, with 12 bases between. The CDR3 length is 14 residues. The CDR3 reads CASWTGTSTDTQYF. The DNA of the CDR3 is TGTGCCAGCTGGACTGGCACTAGCACAGATACGCAGTATTTT.

The V and J genes are TRBV28 and TRBJ2-7; D might be TRBD1 (6 bases). The CDR3 contains 15 residues. The V end was cut by 3 bases, the J end by 3 bases, with 15 bases between. Germline V gene data show CDR1 as MDHEN and CDR2 as SYDVKM. CDR3 bases: TGTGCCAGCAGTTTCCGCCAGGGGAGACGCTACGAGCAGTACTTC. It translates to CASSFRQGRRYEQYF.

This clone was detected only a few times. The chain recombines TRBV13 with TRBJ2-2; 7 nucleotides line up with TRBD2. Germline V gene data show CDR1 as PRHDT and CDR2 as FYEKMQ (reference sequence). The CDR3 is made up of 18 amino acids. Trimming cost V 4 bases and J 7 bases; bases outside gene matches: 18. The CDR3 coding sequence is TGTGCCAGCAGCTCCTCCGCCGGGACTACAATTAGGGGCGGGGAGCTGTTTTTT. Translated, it gives CASSSSAGTTIRGGELFF.

The rearrangement joins TRBV5-5 to TRBJ2-7; 7 nucleotides align to TRBD2. Trimming cost V 0 bases and J 2 bases; bases outside gene matches: 8. Germline V gives CDR1 SGHKS, CDR2 YYEKEE (reference sequence). This CDR3 spans 16 amino acids. Here the CDR3 reads CASSLVVEGGPYEQYF. The CDR3 DNA reads as TGTGCCAGCAGCTTGGTCGTCGAGGGAGGGCCCTACGAGCAGTACTTC.

This clone showed up just once. The chain combines TRBV7-7 with TRBJ1-1, with D maybe TRBD1 (5 bases). Trimming took 5 bases from V and 4 from J, leaving 14 bases between them. There are 14 residues in the CDR3. CDR1 is SSHAT, CDR2 FNYEAQ, per germline (reference sequence). The CDR3 region is CASSPHPGATEAFF. Written as DNA, the CDR3 is TGTGCCAGCAGCCCTCACCCCGGGGCCACTGAAGCTTTCTTT.

This clone was seen a single time. The rearrangement joins TRBV11-1 to TRBJ2-7, with TRBD1 matching over 9 bases. CDR1 and CDR2 from the germline V gene are SGHAT and FQDESV (reference sequence). The CDR3 is made up of 15 amino acids. V lost 5 bases and J lost 2; bases outside the gene matches: 7. The CDR3 loop is CASSVHRDRAYEQYF. In DNA form, the CDR3 reads TGTGCCAGCAGCGTCCACAGGGACAGGGCCTACGAGCAGTACTTC.

The gene calls are TRBV11-2 and TRBJ1-5, with a tentative D call TRBD1 (5 bases). Looked up from germline, CDR1 is SGHAT and CDR2 is FQNNGV. V was trimmed by 3 bases and J by 4 bases, leaving 13 bases between them. The CDR3 is 15 residues long. The CDR3 sequence is CASSLELGGNQPQHF. The CDR3 DNA is TGTGCCAGCAGCTTGGAACTGGGGGGGAATCAGCCCCAGCATTTT.

V and J are TRBV9 and TRBJ2-3; 9 nucleotides align to TRBD2. Germline loops: CDR1 SGDLS, CDR2 YYNGEE. This CDR3 is 17 amino acids long. The V segment lost 0 bases and the J segment 5 bases; nucleotides outside the gene matches: 10. As DNA, the CDR3 is TGTGCCAGCAGCGTAGAGGCTAGCGGGATTGGAGGAGATACGCAGTATTTT. Translated: CASSVEASGIGGDTQYF.

Regarding this clone: The germline gene is not matched at one end of the junction; a read error may be the cause. This chain uses TRBV4-1 with TRBJ1-2; D unresolved. Germline CDR1 is MGHRA and CDR2 is YSYEKL. The CDR3 loop spans 12 amino acids. CDR3 loop: CASSQDPTETLF. In DNA form, the CDR3 reads TGCGCCAGCAGCCAAGATCCAACCGAGACGCTCTTC.

The chain links TRBV19 to TRBJ1-1; D gene unclear. Germline values: CDR1 LNHDA, CDR2 SQIVND (reference sequence). V lost 1 base and J 6 bases, leaving 9 bases between the germline ends. There are 13 residues in the CDR3. The chain's CDR3 is CASSIGKKAEAFF. The CDR3 DNA sequence: TGTGCCAGTAGTATAGGGAAGAAGGCTGAAGCTTTCTTT.

The gene calls are TRBV10-3 and TRBJ1-2; D might be TRBD1 (5 bases). Deletions cut 6 bases from V and 2 bases from J, with 13 bases between. The CDR3 sequence is 14 residues long. CDR1 ENHRY and CDR2 SYGVKD come from the germline V gene. DNA for the CDR3: TGTGCCATCAGCACCGGGACCGGAAACTATGGCTACACCTTC. Protein: CAISTGTGNYGYTF.

The genes are TRBV9 and TRBJ1-3; 10 positions agree with TRBD1. The J segment lost 5 bases and the V segment lost 3 bases, leaving 11 bases of the junction unmatched. Germline V lookup: CDR1 SGDLS, CDR2 YYNGEE. CDR3 length: 17 residues. CDR3 loop: CASSGREDRGPRNTIYF. For the CDR3, the DNA is TGTGCCAGCAGCGGTCGAGAAGACAGGGGGCCTAGAAACACCATATATTTT.

A note on this clone: The sample holds other DNA sequences that translate to the same CDR3. The chain carries TRBV27 and TRBJ1-1; D remains unclear. Germline lookup yields CDR1 MNHEY and CDR2 SMNVEV (reference sequence). This CDR3 spans 13 amino acids. V gave up 6 bases and J gave up 4 bases, with 12 bases separating them. The CDR3 region is CASSLYGVTEAFF. CDR3 DNA sequence: TGTGCCAGCAGCCTCTACGGGGTCACTGAAGCTTTCTTT.

The CDR3: CASSEVIAGAVRTDTQYF. As DNA, the CDR3 is TGTGCCAGCAGTGAAGTTATAGCGGGAGCTGTCAGGACAGATACGCAGTATTTT. The chain has TRBV2 and TRBJ2-3; TRBD2 aligns across 9 bases. Germline-derived CDR1 and CDR2 are SNHLY and FYNNEI. With V trimmed by 1 base and J by 3 bases, 11 bases remained unmatched. This CDR3 is 18 amino acids long.

This clone was detected once. CDR3 residues: CSVESPGTGGLETQYF. The DNA of the CDR3 is TGCAGCGTTGAAAGTCCCGGGACAGGGGGCTTGGAGACCCAGTACTTC. The gene calls are TRBV29-1 and TRBJ2-5, with 12 positions matching TRBD1. The CDR3 extends over 16 amino acids. Per the germline V gene, CDR1 is SQVTM and CDR2 is ANQGSEA. J gave up 5 bases and V 2 bases, and 9 bases lay outside the gene matches. Combining the CDR3 with reference TRBV29-1 and TRBJ2-5 gives the whole variable domain SAVISQKPSRDICQRGTSLTIQCQVDSQVTMMFWYRQQPGQSLTLIATANQGSEATYESGFVIDKFPISRPNLTFSTLTVSNMSPEDSSIYLCSVESPGTGGLETQYFGPGTRLLVL.